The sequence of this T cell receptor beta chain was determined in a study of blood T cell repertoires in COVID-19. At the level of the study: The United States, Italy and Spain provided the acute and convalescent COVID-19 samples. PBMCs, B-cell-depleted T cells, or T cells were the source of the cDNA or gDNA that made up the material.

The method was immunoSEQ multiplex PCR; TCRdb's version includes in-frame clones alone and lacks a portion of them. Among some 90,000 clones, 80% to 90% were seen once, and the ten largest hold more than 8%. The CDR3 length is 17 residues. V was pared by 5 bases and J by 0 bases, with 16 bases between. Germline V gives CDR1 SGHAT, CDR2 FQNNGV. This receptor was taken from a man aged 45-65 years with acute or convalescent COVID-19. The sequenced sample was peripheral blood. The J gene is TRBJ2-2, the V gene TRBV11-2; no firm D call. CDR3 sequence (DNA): TGTGCCAGCAGCCTAGGCGTTCTTTTATCGAACACCGGGGAGCTGTTTTTT. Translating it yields CASSLGVLLSNTGELFF.